This T cell receptor (beta chain) was sequenced for a study of blood T cell repertoires in COVID-19. TCRdb's table, derived via immunoSEQ multiplex PCR, lists solely in-frame clones and lacks some. Of fewer than 700,000 clones listed, about 89% are singletons. Patients of the Seattle cohort, enrolled during active infection, were followed longitudinally. This CDR3 is 16 amino acids long. This receptor was taken from a woman between 50 and 59 years old with COVID-19, enrolled during active disease. The J gene is TRBJ2-7, the V gene TRBV21-1; the DNA was not used to check the table's D call, TRBD1. TRBV21-1 is labeled a pseudogene. Specimen: peripheral blood. The CDR3 DNA follows: TGTGCCAGCAGCAACGTATTTAGGGGGCTTCCGTACGAGCAGTACTTC. Encoded protein: CASSNVFRGLPYEQYF.